This T cell receptor beta chain was identified during a study of blood T cells in healthy people across ages. Study observations and caveats: A roughly linear fall in TCR beta diversity per million T cells was seen with increasing age.

This clonotype was seen a handful of times. The antigen remains undetermined. Using a J-beta primer mix together with a sample-barcoded 5' primer, a second PCR was run for roughly 6 to 12 cycles. A tag from a template-switch adaptor with 12 random nucleotides marked each cDNA molecule. MiXCR, run by TCRdb on the 5' RACE reads, gives a single entry per CDR3 protein. The sample lists approximately 490,000 distinct CDR3 sequences, around 24% seen once, with under 9% in the top ten. The CDR3 extends over 15 amino acids. After removal of 7 bases from V and 1 base from J, the junction contained 10 bases not matched to a gene. This sample was shared with a second study, whose subject was T cells of mothers and their children.

The source material was blood. The TCR sequence derives from a boy between 10 and 17 years old in good health. The V gene is TRBV12-3 or TRBV12-4, the J gene TRBJ2-7, with 7 bases aligning to TRBD1. CDR3 sequence reads: CASTPLTGKSYEQYF. The CDR3 DNA reads TGTGCCAGCACTCCTCTGACAGGGAAATCCTACGAGCAGTACTTC.